Listed below are T cell receptor beta chains from one sample, sequenced in a study of shared clonotypes between healthy human individuals. The method was immunoSEQ multiplex PCR; TCRdb's version includes in-frame clones alone and lacks a portion of them. This table has roughly 2,300,000 clones, 85% to 95% appearing once. The sequenced material came from naive CD4+ T cells from PBMCs. The receptors here all came from a young man in good health. Some clones in this sample may be carry-over from other donors' samples. CDR3s include the opening cysteine and the closing phenylalanine or tryptophan. Fields, in order: CDR3 DNA, CDR3 protein, clone size, J gene, V gene, D gene. A D gene is named only where the DNA matches it firmly. Size tells how often a clone was seen (once, few, many) or the class of an expanded clone, and some rows leave it out.

TGTGCCAGCAGTGTCGAATCTCCTAGGTCTGGAAACACCATATATTTT	CASSVESPRSGNTIYF	-	TRBJ1-3	TRBV2	-
TGCGCCAGCAGCCAAGAGGTTGGGATGGGATCGGGTGCTTTCTTT	CASSQEVGMGSGAFF	-	TRBJ1-1	TRBV4-1	-
TGCGCCAGCAGCTTGAGGTCAGCGGGAGGGACCTCCTACGAGCAGTACTTC	CASSLRSAGGTSYEQYF	-	TRBJ2-7	TRBV5-1	TRBD2
TGTGCCAGCAGCCTACAAGGGACAGCCACTGAAGCTTTCTTT	CASSLQGTATEAFF	-	TRBJ1-1	TRBV11-1	TRBD1
TGCGCCAGCAGCTTGGGGGACAGTGAACAAGAGACCCAGTACTTC	CASSLGDSEQETQYF	-	TRBJ2-5	TRBV5-1	TRBD1
TGTGCCAGCAGCCCGCAGTCCCCCGGGGAGCTGTTTTTT	CASSPQSPGELFF	once	TRBJ2-2	TRBV7-9	-
TGTGCCAGCAGTTTATCGTTAAGGGGCGGCAATCAGCCCCAGCATTTT	CASSLSLRGGNQPQHF	-	TRBJ1-5	TRBV27	-
TGTGCCAGCCGGATGCAGGGAACCTATAATTCACCCCTCCACTTT	CASRMQGTYNSPLHF	-	TRBJ1-6	TRBV28	-
TGTGCCAGCAGCGGCCTTAAAGGGGGAGATACGCAGTATTTT	CASSGLKGGDTQYF	-	TRBJ2-3	TRBV9	-
TGTGCCAGCAGCTTCGTCTACTGGAATGAGCAGTTCTTC	CASSFVYWNEQFF	-	TRBJ2-1	TRBV7-2	-
TGCGCCAGCAGCCAGGGACAACCCCTTGCAACTAATGAAAAACTGTTTTTT	CASSQGQPLATNEKLFF	once	TRBJ1-4	TRBV4-3	-
TGTGCCAGCAGACCCAACCCGGGACAGAAAAAAGAGACCCAGTACTTC	CASRPNPGQKKETQYF	-	TRBJ2-5	TRBV7-9	TRBD1
TGCGCCAGCAGCTTGGCCGGAGGAGCGGGCGCCTACGAGCAGTACTTC	CASSLAGGAGAYEQYF	-	TRBJ2-7	TRBV5-1	-
TGTGCCTGGAGTGCCGGACAGGGAGGTAATGAAAAACTGTTTTTT	CAWSAGQGGNEKLFF	-	TRBJ1-4	TRBV30	TRBD1
TGTGCCTGGAGTGTAGTGCTAGCCTTTCAGCCCCAGCATTTT	CAWSVVLAFQPQHF	-	TRBJ1-5	TRBV30	-
TGTGCCAGTAGTATAGTTGGGTGGGCCGGGGAGCTGTTTTTT	CASSIVGWAGELFF	-	TRBJ2-2	TRBV19	-
TGTGCCAGCAGCAATGGGGGGGCCGAAACCCAGACCCAGTACTTC	CASSNGGAETQTQYF	-	TRBJ2-5	TRBV9	-
TGTGCCAGCAGTGCCCGACTAGCGGGAGAATACAATGAGCAGTTCTTC	CASSARLAGEYNEQFF	-	TRBJ2-1	TRBV7-3	TRBD2
TGTGCCAGCAGCTTAGGTCCCCTAGCGGGGCTCACAGATACGCAGTATTTT	CASSLGPLAGLTDTQYF	-	TRBJ2-3	TRBV11-2	TRBD2
TGCAGCGTCGGCAGGACAGGGGTTAATGAAAAACTGTTTTTT	CSVGRTGVNEKLFF	-	TRBJ1-4	TRBV29-1	TRBD1
TGTGCCAGCAGGATTCATCCAGGGGATCCTGGGCCCCAGCATTTT	CASRIHPGDPGPQHF	-	TRBJ1-5	TRBV6-1	-
TGTGCCAGCAGCTTAAATGTTGGGTACAATGAGCAGTTCTTC	CASSLNVGYNEQFF	-	TRBJ2-1	TRBV7-3	-
TGTGCCAGCAGCGCTGTGATCTCAGGGACCGAGCAGTACTTC	CASSAVISGTEQYF	-	TRBJ2-7	TRBV28	-
TGCAGCGCTCTCCGGGACTTTCAAGAGACCCAGTACTTC	CSALRDFQETQYF	-	TRBJ2-5	TRBV29-1	-
TGCGCCAGCAGCGCCAGGGGGGGAACGGGAACCTACGAGCAGTACTTC	CASSARGGTGTYEQYF	-	TRBJ2-7	TRBV5-1	-
TGTGCCAGTGCATCTAGCGGGAGCTCCTACAATGAGCAGTTCTTC	CASASSGSSYNEQFF	-	TRBJ2-1	TRBV19	TRBD2
TGCAGCGTCGAAGGTCGGGACAGGGGTGACAACGAGCAGTACTTC	CSVEGRDRGDNEQYF	-	TRBJ2-7	TRBV29-1	TRBD1
TGCGCCAGCAGCCCACGGGGCAGCCTTATGAACACTGAAGCTTTCTTT	CASSPRGSLMNTEAFF	-	TRBJ1-1	TRBV5-1	-
TGTGCCAGCAGTGGGGGTGTCTATCAGCCCCAGCATTTT	CASSGGVYQPQHF	few	TRBJ1-5	TRBV2	-
TGCGCCAGCAGCCAAGAAGGACTGTACACCGGGGAGCTGTTTTTT	CASSQEGLYTGELFF	-	TRBJ2-2	TRBV4-1	-
TGTGCCAGCAAAACAGGGGGGATTTATGGCTACACCTTC	CASKTGGIYGYTF	-	TRBJ1-2	TRBV28	TRBD1
TGTGCCAGCAGTTTGAGGACAGAATGGAATGAGCAGTTCTTC	CASSLRTEWNEQFF	-	TRBJ2-1	TRBV28	-
TGTGCCAGCGGGGACAGTCGTTGGACCCAGTACTTC	CASGDSRWTQYF	once	TRBJ2-5	TRBV28	TRBD1
TGTGCCAGCAGCCTGCGGGGACTAGCGGTCACAGATACGCAGTATTTT	CASSLRGLAVTDTQYF	once	TRBJ2-3	TRBV9	TRBD2
TGCAGCGTCCGACGGGGGGGTCCTAGCACAGATACGCAGTATTTT	CSVRRGGPSTDTQYF	-	TRBJ2-3	TRBV29-1	TRBD2
TGTGCCAGCAGCCAAGATCCCCGGGTGTCCACTGAAGCTTTCTTT	CASSQDPRVSTEAFF	-	TRBJ1-1	TRBV14	-
TGTGCCAGCAGCTCCCAAGCGGGGTACACAGATACGCAGTATTTT	CASSSQAGYTDTQYF	-	TRBJ2-3	TRBV5-4	TRBD2
TGTGCCAGCAGCTCGTACAGTGAGCAGTTCTTC	CASSSYSEQFF	once	TRBJ2-1	TRBV9	-
TGTGCCAGCAGCGTAGCAGGGATAGAGACCCAGTACTTC	CASSVAGIETQYF	-	TRBJ2-5	TRBV9	-
TGCGCCAGCAGGCCGGACAGGGGTACTACAAACATTCAGTACTTC	CASRPDRGTTNIQYF	-	TRBJ2-4	TRBV5-1	TRBD1
TGTGCCAGCAGCCGTTTCCAGGGGAGGGGCACTGAAGCTTTCTTT	CASSRFQGRGTEAFF	-	TRBJ1-1	TRBV14	-
TGTGCCAGCAGCTTAGCGCTTAACCCCCTTGGCTATGGCTACACCTTC	CASSLALNPLGYGYTF	-	TRBJ1-2	TRBV7-2	-
TGTGCCAGCAGTTTCAGGTGGACCGTCCTATATGGCTACACCTTC	CASSFRWTVLYGYTF	-	TRBJ1-2	TRBV28	-